One sample yielded the 9 T cell receptor beta chains listed below, sequenced in a study of blood T cells in healthy people across ages. A sample-barcoded 5' primer and a J-beta primer mix were used in a second PCR of about 7 to 11 cycles. TCRdb re-derived calls from the 5' RACE reads in MiXCR, one entry per CDR3 protein. This sample has approximately 900,000 distinct CDR3 sequences; 25% to 35% occur once, and the top ten carry roughly 10%. These data were also filed under a second study, of T cells of mothers and their children.

The sample consisted of blood. Every receptor here comes from a woman in her thirties or forties in good health.

The chain employs TRBV5-1 and TRBJ2-5, with D possibly TRBD2 on 5 matching bases. Trimming stripped 4 bases from V and 5 bases from J, with 9 bases between. Germline V gene data show CDR1 as SGHRS and CDR2 as YFSETQ. The CDR3 is 12 residues long. The CDR3 protein is CASSAGGETQYF. The CDR3 region has the DNA TGCGCCAGCAGCGCGGGCGGGGAGACCCAGTACTTC.

The chain joins TRBV19 to TRBJ1-2; TRBD1 aligns across 7 bases. CDR3 length: 13 amino acids. Germline assignment: CDR1 LNHDA and CDR2 SQIVND (reference sequence). Trimming cost V 5 bases and J 8 bases; bases outside gene matches: 8. This CDR3 is CASSFDRDRGYTF. Here the CDR3 DNA reads TGTGCCAGTAGTTTCGACAGGGATAGAGGCTACACCTTC. Filled out from reference TRBV19 and TRBJ1-2, the complete variable domain reads DGGITQSPKYLFRKEGQNVTLSCEQNLNHDAMYWYRQDPGQGLRLIYYSQIVNDFQKGDIAEGYSVSREKKESFPLTVTSAQKNPTAFYLCASSFDRDRGYTFGSGTRLTVV.

This clonotype was found many times. This sequence joins TRBV7-2 and TRBJ2-7; tentatively, D is TRBD2 (6 bases). Germline CDR1 and CDR2: SGHTA and FQGNSA. The CDR3 covers 15 residues. Trimming removed 5 bases at V and 0 bases at J, with 14 bases between. The CDR3 DNA reads as TGTGCCAGCAGCACTGCGGGACTGAGCTCCTACGAGCAGTACTTC. It translates to CASSTAGLSSYEQYF.

The rearrangement links TRBV5-1 to TRBJ2-3; 10 bases line up with TRBD2. J was trimmed by 2 bases and V by 3 bases; bases with no gene match: 12. The CDR3 has 18 amino acids. CDR1 SGHRS and CDR2 YFSETQ come from the germline V gene. The chain's CDR3 is CASSSRVVAGGPTDTQYF. In nucleotides, the CDR3 is TGCGCCAGCAGCTCTCGGGTGGTAGCGGGGGGTCCCACAGATACGCAGTATTTT.

Note on this clonotype: A much larger clone differs by one base, so this may be a read error. J is TRBJ2-1 and V is TRBV4-3, with unresolved D. V was trimmed by 3 bases and J by 3 bases, leaving 21 bases between them. Germline loops: CDR1 LGHNA, CDR2 YSLEER. This CDR3 comprises 18 residues. This chain's CDR3 is CASSHSPNDGSVYNEQFF. In DNA, the CDR3 is TGCGCCAGCAGCCACTCCCCCAATGACGGTTCAGTCTACAATGAGCAGTTCTTC.

This clonotype was found a few times. The rearrangement uses TRBV19 and TRBJ2-3; D perhaps matches TRBD2 (6 bases). CDR1 LNHDA and CDR2 SQIVND come from the germline V gene (reference sequence). The V end lost 3 bases, the J end lost 0 bases, and 13 bases lay between the germline ends. There are 16 residues in the CDR3. The CDR3 DNA reads TGTGCCAGTAGTATTCGGACTACCTCTAGCACAGATACGCAGTATTTT. It translates to CASSIRTTSSTDTQYF.

The chain joins TRBV2 to TRBJ2-7, with D tentatively TRBD1 or TRBD2 (6 bases each). V was clipped by 6 bases and J by 3 bases, with 12 bases between them. Germline V gene data show CDR1 as SNHLY and CDR2 as FYNNEI. The CDR3 runs to 13 residues. CDR3 in amino acids: CASRPGAYYEQYF. The CDR3 DNA reads TGTGCCAGCAGGCCGGGGGCCTACTACGAGCAGTACTTC.

This clonotype has a handful of counts. The chain employs TRBV25-1 and TRBJ1-6; a weak D match, TRBD1 (5 bases). Deletions cut 2 bases from V and 7 bases from J, with 12 bases between. Per the germline V gene, CDR1 is MGHDK and CDR2 is SYGVNS. The CDR3 consists of 15 residues. The CDR3, as DNA: TGTGCCAGCAGTGAAGCAGCGACAGCCAATTCACCCCTCCACTTT. The encoded protein is CASSEAATANSPLHF.

This clonotype was found a few times. The chain employs TRBV6-6 and TRBJ1-1; the D is unclear. From germline, CDR1 is MNHNY and CDR2 SVGAGI (reference sequence). V was clipped by 2 bases and J by 2 bases, with 6 bases between them. The CDR3 covers 13 residues. In nucleotides, the CDR3 is TGTGCCAGCAGTTACAAGGAAAACACTGAAGCTTTCTTT. Its protein product is CASSYKENTEAFF.